One sample yielded the 14 T cell receptor beta chains listed below, sequenced in a study of regulatory T cells in long-lasting Graves disease. Construction of TCR beta libraries relied on iRepertoire HTBI primers and on Arm-PCR targeting CDR3 regions. TCRdb re-derived calls from the multiplex PCR reads in MiXCR, one entry per CDR3 protein. The sample contains around 400,000 distinct CDR3 sequences, less than 30% of which appear only once. Time point given: persistent/refractory GD, antithyroid drugs over 5 years with positive TRAb. After RNA was extracted from PBMCs, the TCR library was made from it. The specimen comprised peripheral blood mononuclear cells (PBMCs), sampled when the disease was refractory, from a patient treated with antithyroid drugs. The source of these receptors is a middle-aged woman with Graves disease.

With respect to this clonotype: At one of its ends the junction is not consistent with the germline gene, which may arise from a read error. DNA for the CDR3: TGCAGTGCTAGAGAGGGATGGGGGAACATTGAAGCTTTCTTT. This translates into CSAREGWGNIEAFF. The chain employs TRBV20-1 and TRBJ1-1, with a weak D call TRBD1 (5 bases). Per the germline V gene, CDR1 is DFQATT and CDR2 is SNEGSKA (reference sequence). The CDR3 runs 14 residues.

The V gene is TRBV2, the J gene TRBJ2-2; D remains ambiguous. CDR3 length: 16 residues. Germline loops: CDR1 SNHLY, CDR2 FYNNEI. The V and J ends lost 2 bases and 5 bases respectively, with 15 bases between them. The CDR3 bases are TGTGCCAGCAGTGAACAGGCAATAACTATTACCGGGGAGCTGTTTTTT. It yields the protein CASSEQAITITGELFF.

In this sample, this clonotype turned up a few times. The chain carries TRBV18 and TRBJ1-5; 7 nucleotides line up with TRBD1. Germline lookup yields CDR1 KGHSH and CDR2 LQKENI. The J segment lost 6 bases and the V segment lost 3 bases, leaving 11 bases of the junction unmatched. The CDR3 is made up of 16 amino acids. Written as DNA, the CDR3 is TGTGCCAGCTCACCTCCAAACGACAGGGCGGGTCAGCCCCAGCATTTT. Translating it yields CASSPPNDRAGQPQHF.

This clonotype came up a few times. The chain links TRBV5-1 to TRBJ1-4; D might be TRBD1 (6 bases). The CDR3 is 17 amino acids. The V and J ends lost 0 bases and 7 bases respectively, with 19 bases between them. Germline-derived CDR1 and CDR2 are SGHRS and YFSETQ. The CDR3 region is CASSLVGSGTSLEKLFF. The CDR3 DNA reads as TGCGCCAGCAGCTTGGTAGGCTCCGGGACAAGCCTTGAAAAACTGTTTTTT.

This chain joins TRBV10-3 and TRBJ2-1; 8 bases fit TRBD2. This CDR3 comprises 15 residues. CDR1 and CDR2 (germline): ENHRY, SYGVKD. The J segment lost 7 bases and the V segment lost 3 bases, leaving 8 bases of the junction unmatched. The CDR3 loop is CAISDRLAIMNEQFF. In nucleotides, the CDR3 is TGTGCCATCAGTGATAGACTAGCGATAATGAATGAGCAGTTCTTC.

The rearrangement joins TRBV7-9 to TRBJ2-2; a possible D gene is TRBD1 (6 bases). This CDR3 has 14 residues. Looked up from germline, CDR1 is SEHNR and CDR2 is FQNEAQ (reference sequence). V shed 5 bases and J shed 7 bases, with 14 bases lying between them. CDR3 DNA: TGTGCCAGCAGCCGACAGGTCGGGGACGGGGAGCTGTTTTTT. As protein: CASSRQVGDGELFF.

This clonotype was counted a few times. A much larger clone lies a single base off, so this may be a read error. CDR3 coding DNA: TGTGCCAGCAGCCGGGGACAGAATAGCAATCAGCCCCAGCATTTT. It specifies CASSRGQNSNQPQHF. The chain carries TRBV7-9 and TRBJ1-5; 7 bases are a match to TRBD1. Germline CDR1 and CDR2: SEHNR and FQNEAQ (reference sequence). The CDR3 is 15 amino acids. The J segment lost 0 bases and the V segment lost 5 bases, leaving 4 bases of the junction unmatched.

The CDR3 bases are TGTGCCAGCAATGGGGCGGGAGGGGCCTACGAGCAGTACTTC. Residues: CASNGAGGAYEQYF. The rearrangement uses TRBV27 and TRBJ2-7; 9 bases are a match to TRBD2. V was clipped by 7 bases and J by 2 bases; unmatched bases: 6. Germline CDR1 MNHEY, CDR2 SMNVEV (reference sequence). This CDR3 has 14 amino acids.

This clonotype appeared many times. The chain employs TRBV2 and TRBJ1-6; D remains ambiguous. The CDR3 extends over 13 amino acids. Germline-derived CDR1 and CDR2 are SNHLY and FYNNEI. V lost 6 bases, J lost 7 bases, and 10 bases lay in between. The CDR3 DNA reads as TGTGCCAGCAGCGGACCTTCCAATTCACCCCTCCACTTT. Its protein is CASSGPSNSPLHF.

This clonotype has at least ten counts. This rearrangement joins TRBV20-1 to TRBJ2-5, with 8 bases that match TRBD1. Germline values: CDR1 DFQATT, CDR2 SNEGSKA (reference sequence). V was clipped by 0 bases and J by 7 bases; unmatched bases: 7. The CDR3 is 14 amino acids. The CDR3 here is CSARDWTGKGTQYF. In nucleotides, the CDR3 is TGCAGTGCTAGAGACTGGACAGGGAAGGGGACCCAGTACTTC.

The V call is TRBV27, the J call TRBJ2-6; D gene unclear. CDR1 MNHEY and CDR2 SMNVEV come from the germline V gene (reference sequence). The V and J ends lost 5 bases and 2 bases respectively, with 4 bases between them. This CDR3 region has 13 residues. CDR3 residues: CASSEAGANVLTF. The CDR3 region has the DNA TGTGCCAGCAGTGAGGCTGGGGCCAACGTCCTGACTTTC. Full variable domain (missing parts from reference TRBV27 and TRBJ2-6): EAQVTQNPRYLITVTGKKLTVTCSQNMNHEYMSWYRQDPGLGLRQIYYSMNVEVTDKGDVPEGYKVSRKEKRNFPLILESPSPNQTSLYFCASSEAGANVLTFGAGSRLTVL.

This clonotype was found many times. The chain has TRBV20-1 and TRBJ2-7; TRBD2 agrees at 8 bases. This CDR3 has 15 residues. Germline V gene lookup returns CDR1 DFQATT and CDR2 SNEGSKA (reference sequence). V was pared by 5 bases and J by 0 bases, with 9 bases of the junction left unmatched. The CDR3 region is CSAYTLAGHSYEQYF. In DNA form, the CDR3 reads TGCAGTGCTTACACCCTAGCGGGCCACTCCTACGAGCAGTACTTC.

This clonotype has just a few counts. This chain connects TRBV7-9 to TRBJ2-7; D perhaps matches TRBD1 (6 bases). CDR3 length: 12 amino acids. Germline CDR1 SEHNR, CDR2 FQNEAQ (reference sequence). Trimming pared 4 bases from V and 7 bases from J, leaving 11 bases between. CDR3 sequence: CASSSDSGEQYF. The CDR3 nucleotides are TGTGCCAGCAGCTCGGACAGCGGAGAGCAGTACTTC.

This clonotype was picked up many times. The chain combines TRBV29-1 with TRBJ2-5; weak D call: TRBD1 (5 bases). CDR1 and CDR2 (germline): SQVTM, ANQGSEA. CDR3 length: 12 amino acids. The V and J ends lost 7 bases and 1 base respectively, with 10 bases between them. The CDR3 DNA reads TGCAGCGCACGACAGACCCAAGAGACCCAGTACTTC. Protein sequence: CSARQTQETQYF. The full variable domain, in which reference TRBV29-1 and TRBJ2-5 provide the parts outside the CDR3, is SAVISQKPSRDICQRGTSLTIQCQVDSQVTMMFWYRQQPGQSLTLIATANQGSEATYESGFVIDKFPISRPNLTFSTLTVSNMSPEDSSIYLCSARQTQETQYFGPGTRLLVL.